A selection of T cell receptor beta chains follows, all from one sample in a study of blood T cell repertoires in COVID-19. Here immunoSEQ multiplex PCR was the method, and the copy in TCRdb shows in-frame clones only, minus some. The sample holds some 400,000 clones, 87% seen once. What was sequenced was peripheral blood. The receptors were gathered from a woman younger than 45 with COVID-19, enrolled during active disease. The CDR3 runs from the conserved cysteine through the conserved F or W. The D gene is left open where the match is weak. Size values are once, few and many counts, or a class for expanded clones, and some rows have none.

CDR3aa: CASSVDAGQPQHF; CDR3nt: TGTGCCAGCAGCGTAGACGCGGGTCAGCCCCAGCATTTT; d_gene: -; j_gene: TRBJ1-5; abundance: -; v_gene: TRBV9
CDR3aa: CASGRDTFNSPLHF; CDR3nt: TGTGCCAGTGGCCGGGACACGTTTAATTCACCCCTCCACTTT; d_gene: -; j_gene: TRBJ1-6; abundance: -; v_gene: TRBV19
CDR3aa: CASSLVGLAGETQYF; CDR3nt: TGTGCCAGCAGCTTAGTCGGCCTAGCGGGAGAGACCCAGTACTTC; d_gene: TRBD2; j_gene: TRBJ2-5; abundance: -; v_gene: TRBV7-8
CDR3aa: CAGTTGNGQPQHF; CDR3nt: TGTGCCGGTACGACAGGGAACGGTCAGCCCCAGCATTTT; d_gene: TRBD1; j_gene: TRBJ1-5; abundance: -; v_gene: TRBV2
CDR3aa: CATIYSGIYNEQFF; CDR3nt: TGTGCCACAATTTATAGCGGGATCTACAATGAGCAGTTCTTC; d_gene: TRBD2; j_gene: TRBJ2-1; abundance: few; v_gene: TRBV10-3
CDR3aa: CASSSGLVLDEQYF; CDR3nt: TGTGCCAGCAGCTCGGGACTAGTACTGGACGAGCAGTACTTC; d_gene: TRBD2; j_gene: TRBJ2-7; abundance: -; v_gene: TRBV5-6
CDR3aa: CASSPPRRGGVTDTQYF; CDR3nt: TGTGCCAGCAGCCCCCCAAGAAGGGGCGGGGTCACAGATACGCAGTATTTT; d_gene: -; j_gene: TRBJ2-3; abundance: -; v_gene: TRBV7-9
CDR3aa: CASNGLAGRNEQFF; CDR3nt: TGTGCCAGCAACGGGCTAGCGGGAAGAAATGAGCAGTTCTTC; d_gene: TRBD2; j_gene: TRBJ2-1; abundance: -; v_gene: TRBV7-9
CDR3aa: CASSLADPVYDGYTF; CDR3nt: TGTGCCAGCAGCTTGGCCGATCCGGTGTACGATGGCTACACCTTC; d_gene: -; j_gene: TRBJ1-2; abundance: -; v_gene: TRBV5-6
CDR3aa: CATSDSGLTDTQYF; CDR3nt: TGTGCCACCAGTGATTCCGGACTTACAGATACGCAGTATTTT; d_gene: -; j_gene: TRBJ2-3; abundance: -; v_gene: TRBV24-1
CDR3aa: CASSPGQGRNEKLFF; CDR3nt: TGTGCCAGTAGTCCGGGACAGGGACGGAATGAAAAACTGTTTTTT; d_gene: TRBD1; j_gene: TRBJ1-4; abundance: -; v_gene: TRBV19
CDR3aa: CASSPPAGGGRTGELFF; CDR3nt: TGTGCCAGCTCACCACCAGCCGGGGGAGGTCGGACCGGGGAGCTGTTTTTT; d_gene: -; j_gene: TRBJ2-2; abundance: once; v_gene: TRBV18
CDR3aa: CASSLAGYQETQYF; CDR3nt: TGTGCCAGCAGCTTGGCCGGTTACCAAGAGACCCAGTACTTC; d_gene: -; j_gene: TRBJ2-5; abundance: -; v_gene: TRBV5-6
CDR3aa: CASSSGSLREQYF; CDR3nt: TGTGCCAGCAGTTCGGGGTCGCTAAGGGAGCAGTACTTC; d_gene: -; j_gene: TRBJ2-7; abundance: -; v_gene: TRBV27
CDR3aa: CASSLTGNEQFF; CDR3nt: TGTGCTAGCAGCCTGACAGGGAATGAGCAGTTCTTC; d_gene: TRBD1; j_gene: TRBJ2-1; abundance: once; v_gene: TRBV7-7
CDR3aa: CASSLEAAGGYTDTQYF; CDR3nt: TGTGCCAGCAGCTTAGAAGCAGCGGGAGGGTACACAGATACGCAGTATTTT; d_gene: TRBD2; j_gene: TRBJ2-3; abundance: -; v_gene: TRBV5-8
CDR3aa: CASSQTDNNQPQHF; CDR3nt: TGTGCCAGCAGTCAGACAGATAACAATCAGCCCCAGCATTTT; d_gene: -; j_gene: TRBJ1-5; abundance: -; v_gene: TRBV6-2/TRBV6-3
CDR3aa: CASSPVGGQETQYF; CDR3nt: TGTGCCAGCAGCCCAGTCGGGGGGCAAGAGACCCAGTACTTC; d_gene: TRBD2; j_gene: TRBJ2-5; abundance: -; v_gene: TRBV3-1/TRBV3-2
CDR3aa: CASSSYTRRVGSYGYTF; CDR3nt: TGTGCCAGCAGCTCCTATACCCGGAGGGTGGGGAGCTATGGCTACACCTTC; d_gene: -; j_gene: TRBJ1-2; abundance: -; v_gene: TRBV7-2
CDR3aa: CASSLSARDEQYF; CDR3nt: TGTGCCAGCAGTTTATCGGCGCGGGACGAGCAGTACTTC; d_gene: -; j_gene: TRBJ2-7; abundance: -; v_gene: TRBV28
CDR3aa: CASSLRSSGRAEQYF; CDR3nt: TGCGCCAGCAGCTTGCGGTCTAGCGGGAGGGCCGAGCAGTACTTC; d_gene: TRBD2; j_gene: TRBJ2-7; abundance: -; v_gene: TRBV5-1
CDR3aa: CASSPSSWGGNTEAFF; CDR3nt: TGTGCCAGCAGTCCATCCTCCTGGGGAGGAAACACTGAAGCTTTCTTT; d_gene: -; j_gene: TRBJ1-1; abundance: -; v_gene: TRBV28
CDR3aa: CASSPGTSGNNEQFF; CDR3nt: TGTGCCAGCAGCCCCGGGACTAGCGGTAACAATGAGCAGTTCTTC; d_gene: TRBD2; j_gene: TRBJ2-1; abundance: once; v_gene: TRBV11-2
CDR3aa: CASSLGQGAAYEQYF; CDR3nt: TGCGCCAGCAGCTTGGGTCAGGGGGCCGCCTACGAGCAGTACTTC; d_gene: TRBD1; j_gene: TRBJ2-7; abundance: -; v_gene: TRBV5-1
CDR3aa: CSVDDSLQETQYF; CDR3nt: TGCAGCGTTGACGACAGCCTCCAAGAGACCCAGTACTTC; d_gene: -; j_gene: TRBJ2-5; abundance: -; v_gene: TRBV29-1
CDR3aa: CASSLALAGGEQYF; CDR3nt: TGTGCCAGCAGCTTAGCACTAGCGGGGGGCGAGCAGTACTTC; d_gene: TRBD2; j_gene: TRBJ2-7; abundance: -; v_gene: TRBV7-2
CDR3aa: CAWRPLAGDYEQYF; CDR3nt: TGTGCCTGGAGACCCCTAGCGGGGGACTACGAGCAGTACTTC; d_gene: TRBD2; j_gene: TRBJ2-7; abundance: -; v_gene: TRBV30
CDR3aa: CASSRLLAISTDTQYF; CDR3nt: TGTGCCAGCAGCCGTCTTCTAGCGATTAGCACAGATACGCAGTATTTT; d_gene: -; j_gene: TRBJ2-3; abundance: -; v_gene: TRBV11-2
CDR3aa: CAISTSGRAVETQYF; CDR3nt: TGTGCCATCAGCACTAGCGGGAGGGCCGTAGAGACCCAGTACTTC; d_gene: TRBD2; j_gene: TRBJ2-5; abundance: -; v_gene: TRBV10-3
CDR3aa: CASSLGGLSDIQYF; CDR3nt: TGTGCCAGCAGCTTAGGTGGACTAAGTGACATTCAGTACTTC; d_gene: -; j_gene: TRBJ2-4; abundance: -; v_gene: TRBV11-2
CDR3aa: CASSPGTRGTYEQYF; CDR3nt: TGTGCCAGCTCACCGGGGACGAGGGGGACCTACGAGCAGTACTTC; d_gene: -; j_gene: TRBJ2-7; abundance: -; v_gene: TRBV18
CDR3aa: CASSLEGGTGELFF; CDR3nt: TGTGCCAGCAGCCTAGAAGGGGGCACCGGGGAGCTGTTTTTT; d_gene: -; j_gene: TRBJ2-2; abundance: -; v_gene: TRBV11-3
CDR3aa: CASSILARAGANVLTF; CDR3nt: TGTGCCAGTAGTATACTTGCCAGGGCTGGGGCCAACGTCCTGACTTTC; d_gene: -; j_gene: TRBJ2-6; abundance: -; v_gene: TRBV19
CDR3aa: CAIRGQGDTEAFF; CDR3nt: TGTGCCATCAGGGGACAGGGGGACACTGAAGCTTTCTTT; d_gene: TRBD1; j_gene: TRBJ1-1; abundance: -; v_gene: TRBV10-3
CDR3aa: CASSGGQGYKNIQYF; CDR3nt: TGTGCCAGCAGCGGCGGACAGGGCTACAAAAACATTCAGTACTTC; d_gene: TRBD1; j_gene: TRBJ2-4; abundance: -; v_gene: TRBV5-6
CDR3aa: CASSLDRGDGGELFF; CDR3nt: TGTGCCAGCAGTTTAGACAGGGGAGATGGCGGGGAGCTGTTTTTT; d_gene: TRBD1; j_gene: TRBJ2-2; abundance: -; v_gene: TRBV28
CDR3aa: CASSQGTEQETQYF; CDR3nt: TGTGCCAGCAGCCAAGGGACAGAACAAGAGACCCAGTACTTC; d_gene: TRBD1; j_gene: TRBJ2-5; abundance: -; v_gene: TRBV5-4
CDR3aa: CATRGTGDGYTF; CDR3nt: TGTGCCACCAGGGGCACAGGGGATGGCTACACCTTC; d_gene: TRBD1; j_gene: TRBJ1-2; abundance: few; v_gene: TRBV24-1
CDR3aa: CASSPAGGPYEQYF; CDR3nt: TGTGCCAGCTCACCCGCGGGAGGGCCGTACGAGCAGTACTTC; d_gene: TRBD2; j_gene: TRBJ2-7; abundance: -; v_gene: TRBV18
CDR3aa: CASSLARGSADTQYF; CDR3nt: TGCGCCAGCAGCTTGGCCCGCGGGAGCGCAGATACGCAGTATTTT; d_gene: TRBD2; j_gene: TRBJ2-3; abundance: -; v_gene: TRBV5-1
CDR3aa: CASSLARYGYTF; CDR3nt: TGTGCCAGCAGCTTAGCCAGATATGGCTACACCTTC; d_gene: -; j_gene: TRBJ1-2; abundance: -; v_gene: TRBV11-2
CDR3aa: CASRRGGNTEAFF; CDR3nt: TGTGCCAGCAGGAGAGGGGGAAACACTGAAGCTTTCTTT; d_gene: -; j_gene: TRBJ1-1; abundance: -; v_gene: TRBV6-5
CDR3aa: CATSPGTGETYEQYF; CDR3nt: TGTGCCACCAGTCCCGGGACAGGTGAAACCTACGAGCAGTACTTC; d_gene: TRBD1; j_gene: TRBJ2-7; abundance: -; v_gene: TRBV24-1
CDR3aa: CSAKTGGNNSPLHF; CDR3nt: TGCAGCGCTAAAACAGGGGGCAATAATTCACCCCTCCACTTT; d_gene: TRBD1; j_gene: TRBJ1-6; abundance: -; v_gene: TRBV29-1
CDR3aa: CASSLGPLTYEQFF; CDR3nt: TGTGCCAGCAGCTTAGGGCCACTAACGTATGAGCAGTTCTTC; d_gene: -; j_gene: TRBJ2-1; abundance: -; v_gene: TRBV7-2
CDR3aa: CASSLANIRGGYTF; CDR3nt: TGCGCCAGCAGCTTGGCCAACATTCGGGGTGGCTACACCTTC; d_gene: -; j_gene: TRBJ1-2; abundance: -; v_gene: TRBV5-1